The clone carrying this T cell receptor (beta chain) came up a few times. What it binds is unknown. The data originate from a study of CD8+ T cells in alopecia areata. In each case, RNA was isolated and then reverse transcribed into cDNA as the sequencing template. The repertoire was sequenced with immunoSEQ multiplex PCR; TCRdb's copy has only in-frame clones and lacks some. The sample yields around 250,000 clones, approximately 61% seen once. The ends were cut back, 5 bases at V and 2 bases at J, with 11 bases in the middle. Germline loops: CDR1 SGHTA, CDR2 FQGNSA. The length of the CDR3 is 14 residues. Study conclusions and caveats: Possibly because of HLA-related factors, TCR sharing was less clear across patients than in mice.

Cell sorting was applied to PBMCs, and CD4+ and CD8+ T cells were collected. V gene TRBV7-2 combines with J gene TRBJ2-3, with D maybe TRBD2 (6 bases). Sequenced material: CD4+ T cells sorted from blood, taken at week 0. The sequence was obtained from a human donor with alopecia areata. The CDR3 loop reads CASSPKRVTDTQYF. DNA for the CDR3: TGTGCCAGCAGCCCTAAGCGGGTCACAGATACGCAGTATTTT.